The 26 T cell receptor beta chains below were found in one sample sequenced in a study of T cell responses to AZD1222 COVID-19 vaccine. Profiling relied on immunoSEQ multiplex PCR, and the TCRdb table lists in-frame clones only, not all of them. The sample holds 35,000 to 50,000 clones, more than 70% seen once. Sequences were derived from peripheral blood, sampled 28 days after the second AZD1222 dose. These receptors all come from an adult who received the AZD1222 COVID-19 vaccine.

The chain has TRBV3-1 (or the pseudogene TRBV3-2) and TRBJ2-7, with 8 bases fitting TRBD2. The germline V gene encodes CDR1 LGHDT and CDR2 YNNKEL (reference sequence). Trimming at V came to 6 bases and at J to 4 bases, leaving 11 bases not matched to a gene. CDR3 length equals 15 residues. The CDR3 loop is CASSPPGLEPYEQYF. The CDR3 DNA follows: TGTGCCAGCAGTCCCCCGGGACTAGAGCCGTACGAGCAGTACTTC.

The rearrangement links TRBV3-1 (or the pseudogene TRBV3-2) to TRBJ1-6; 9 bases align to TRBD1. CDR3 size: 15 residues. The ends lost 4 bases at V and 5 bases at J; junction bases unmatched: 3. Germline V lookup: CDR1 LGHDT, CDR2 YNNKEL (reference sequence). The CDR3 reads CASSRGTGNNSPLHF. The CDR3 DNA follows: TGTGCCAGCAGCCGCGGGACAGGGAATAATTCACCCCTCCACTTT.

The chain recombines TRBV15 with TRBJ1-3, with D unclear. This CDR3 has 15 residues. Trimming pared 3 bases from V and 0 bases from J, leaving 9 bases between. The germline CDR1 and CDR2 sequences are LNHNV and YYDKDF (reference sequence). CDR3 in DNA: TGTGCCACCAGCAGCCCGAGAGTCTCTGGAAACACCATATATTTT. Protein product: CATSSPRVSGNTIYF.

This chain joins TRBV18 and TRBJ1-3; D remains ambiguous. Germline-derived CDR1 and CDR2 are KGHSH and LQKENI. The CDR3 length is 13 residues. V was cut by 2 bases and J by 2 bases, with 4 bases left in between. This CDR3 is CASSPITGNTIYF. Written as DNA, the CDR3 is TGTGCCAGCTCACCAATTACTGGAAACACCATATATTTT.

V gene TRBV4-3 combines with J gene TRBJ1-2; D is unclear. V lost 2 bases and J lost 4, with 11 bases in between. CDR3 length: 14 amino acids. The germline V gene has CDR1 LGHNA and CDR2 YSLEER. DNA for the CDR3: TGCGCCAGCAGCCAACCCGGAGGCGGCTATGGCTACACCTTC. It translates to CASSQPGGGYGYTF.

This clone has a handful of counts. The rearrangement uses TRBV7-9 and TRBJ2-1; no clear D. Trimming removed 1 base at V and 9 bases at J, with 19 bases between. CDR3 size: 16 residues. CDR1 SEHNR and CDR2 FQNEAQ come from the germline V gene (reference sequence). Here the CDR3 DNA reads TGTGCCAGCAGCTTAGGTTCCAGTTTTACCCTATCTGAGCAGTTCTTC. Its translation: CASSLGSSFTLSEQFF.

This CDR3 reads CASSLRVRGANVLTF. Written as DNA, the CDR3 is TGTGCCAGCAGCCTCAGGGTGAGGGGGGCCAACGTCCTGACTTTC. The rearrangement links TRBV11-2 to TRBJ2-6, with D perhaps matching TRBD1 (5 bases). CDR1 and CDR2 from the germline V gene are SGHAT and FQNNGV. The CDR3 spans 15 residues. V dropped 5 bases and J dropped 4 bases, with 12 bases sitting between them.

In the case of this clone: The junction and the germline gene differ at one end; a read error may be behind it. This chain links TRBV18 with TRBJ1-4; D is uncertain. CDR1 is KGHSH, CDR2 LQKENI, per germline. CDR3 length: 16 amino acids. The DNA for the CDR3 is TGTGCCAGCTCATTAAGCCGTACAACAACTTATGAAAAACTGTTTTTT. Its protein is CASSLSRTTTYEKLFF. Full variable domain (rest looked up from reference TRBV18 and TRBJ1-4): NAGVMQNPRHLVRRRGQEARLRCSPMKGHSHVYWYRQLPEEGLKFMVYLQKENIIDESGMPKERFSAEFPKEGPSILRIQQVVRGDSAAYFCASSLSRTTTYEKLFFGSGTQLSVL.

The rearrangement joins TRBV12-3 or TRBV12-4 to TRBJ2-7; maybe TRBD2 (6 bases). The V and J ends lost 8 bases and 6 bases respectively, with 17 bases between them. The CDR3 contains 13 residues. The DNA of the CDR3 is TGTGCCAGCCGCCATCGGCAGGGAGGCGAGCAGTACTTC. Amino acid sequence: CASRHRQGGEQYF.

The J gene is TRBJ2-6, the V gene TRBV6-2 or TRBV6-3; TRBD2 is a possible D gene (6 bases). Germline loops: CDR1 MNHEY, CDR2 SVGEGT. The CDR3 spans 18 residues. Deletions cut 5 bases from V and 0 bases from J, with 17 bases between. In DNA, the CDR3 is TGTGCCAGCAGTACCCCCCGGCAGGGAGGCTCTGGGGCCAACGTCCTGACTTTC. Protein sequence: CASSTPRQGGSGANVLTF.

This rearrangement joins TRBV27 to TRBJ1-4; 7 bases align to TRBD1. CDR1 is MNHEY, CDR2 SMNVEV, per germline (reference sequence). V was pared by 5 bases and J by 0 bases, with 6 bases of the junction left unmatched. This CDR3 is 16 amino acids long. The CDR3 region is CASSPGTAPTNEKLFF. CDR3 nucleotides: TGTGCCAGCAGTCCCGGGACAGCCCCAACTAATGAAAAACTGTTTTTT.

CDR3 bases: TGCGCCAGCAGCTCGGACCCGGCTAGCGGGGCTCAGACCCAGTACTTC. Translation gives CASSSDPASGAQTQYF. The rearrangement links TRBV5-1 to TRBJ2-5; 9 nucleotides agree with TRBD2. From germline, CDR1 is SGHRS and CDR2 YFSETQ. The V and J ends lost 3 bases and 6 bases, in that order; junction bases with no gene match: 12. The CDR3 consists of 16 residues.

This chain connects TRBV27 to TRBJ2-3, with 10 bases matching TRBD1. The CDR3 consists of 17 residues. The germline gives CDR1 MNHEY, CDR2 SMNVEV (reference sequence). V shed 2 bases and J 1 base; nucleotides not matched to a gene: 6. The DNA for the CDR3 is TGTGCCAGCAGTTTAAAGGGACAGGGGAGGGGCACAGATACGCAGTATTTT. Protein product: CASSLKGQGRGTDTQYF.

The chain recombines TRBV2 with TRBJ2-7, with 9 positions matching TRBD1. CDR1 is SNHLY, CDR2 FYNNEI, per germline. CDR3 length equals 15 residues. V was clipped by 7 bases and J by 1 base; unmatched bases: 8. The CDR3 DNA is TGTGCCAGCACCCGGACAGGGGAGACATCCTACGAGCAGTACTTC. It translates to CASTRTGETSYEQYF.

This rearrangement joins TRBV18 to TRBJ1-1; possibly TRBD1 for D (6 bases). The CDR3 has 16 amino acids. Per germline, CDR1 KGHSH and CDR2 LQKENI. Trimming pared 4 bases from V and 1 base from J, leaving 16 bases between. The CDR3 loop reads CASSLTFTGQNTEAFF. The DNA of the CDR3 is TGTGCCAGCTCACTTACCTTTACGGGACAGAACACTGAAGCTTTCTTT.

This sequence joins TRBV7-2 and TRBJ1-6; 9 nucleotides match TRBD1. Germline CDR1 SGHTA, CDR2 FQGNSA. The CDR3 runs 15 residues. V trimming: 1 base; J trimming: 9 bases; junction bases outside the gene matches: 4. The CDR3 DNA reads as TGTGCCAGCAGCTTAGAACAGGGGGCAGGTTCACCCCTCCACTTT. Translating gives CASSLEQGAGSPLHF.

This chain connects TRBV9 to TRBJ2-3, with TRBD2 identical over 7 bases. The CDR3 runs to 16 residues. CDR1 SGDLS and CDR2 YYNGEE come from the germline V gene. The junction had 8 bases not matched to a gene; V was cut back by 4 bases and J by 0 bases. The CDR3 coding sequence is TGTGCCAGCAGCCCATCGGGGCGGGGGAGCACAGATACGCAGTATTTT. Protein product: CASSPSGRGSTDTQYF. Drawing the rest from reference TRBV9 and TRBJ2-3, the complete variable domain is DSGVTQTPKHLITATGQRVTLRCSPRSGDLSVYWYQQSLDQGLQFLIQYYNGEERAKGNILERFSAQQFPDLHSELNLSSLELGDSALYFCASSPSGRGSTDTQYFGPGTRLTVL.

The chain carries TRBV5-6 and TRBJ1-4; D is ambiguous. With 0 bases removed from V and 14 bases from J, the gap between germline ends came to 14 bases. This CDR3 comprises 13 residues. The germline gives CDR1 SGHDT, CDR2 YYEEEE. The CDR3 region has the DNA TGTGCCAGCAGCTTGGCACGGGCCAAAAGGCTGTTTTTT. Translated: CASSLARAKRLFF.

The V and J genes are TRBV11-2 and TRBJ2-7, with 7 bases identical to TRBD1. Trimming took 1 base from V and 9 from J; bases not matched to a gene: 18. The CDR3 has 17 amino acids. Germline V CDR1 and CDR2: SGHAT, FQNNGV. The CDR3, as DNA: TGTGCCAGCAGCTTAGGCCCCACATGGACAGGTCCAAACGGGCAGTACTTC. Translating it yields CASSLGPTWTGPNGQYF.

V gene TRBV6-1 combines with J gene TRBJ1-2; D is undetermined. The germline CDR1 and CDR2 sequences are MNHNS and SASEGT. Trimming took off 2 bases at V and 4 bases at J, with 8 bases between the two ends. The CDR3 extends over 13 amino acids. DNA for the CDR3: TGTGCCAGCAGTGAATCCCTGACCTATGGCTACACCTTC. This codes for CASSESLTYGYTF.

The gene calls are TRBV7-9 and TRBJ2-5, with 15 bases lining up with TRBD2. The V gene end was trimmed by 5 bases and the J gene end by 2 bases; junction bases not matched to a gene: 9. This CDR3 comprises 18 residues. The germline CDR1 and CDR2 sequences are SEHNR and FQNEAQ (reference sequence). DNA for the CDR3: TGTGCCAGCAGCCGACCCCGTGGACTAGCGGGGGGGCAAGAGACCCAGTACTTC. The encoded protein is CASSRPRGLAGGQETQYF.

The chain links TRBV3-1 (or the pseudogene TRBV3-2) to TRBJ2-3, with a tentative D call TRBD2 (6 bases). Trimming shortened V by 4 bases and J by 8 bases, and 16 bases separated the two germline ends. The CDR3 is 14 residues long. CDR1 is LGHDT, CDR2 YNNKEL, per germline (reference sequence). DNA for the CDR3: TGTGCCAGCAGCCCCGGGACTCTCCAGGGTACGCAGTATTTT. Translated, it gives CASSPGTLQGTQYF.

The rearrangement joins TRBV11-3 to TRBJ2-1; D gene unclear. With 1 base removed from V and 2 bases from J, the gap between germline ends came to 9 bases. CDR3 size: 15 residues. The germline V gene has CDR1 SGHNT and CDR2 YENEEA. The CDR3, as DNA: TGTGCCAGCAGCTTAGGCCAGTCGACCTACAATGAGCAGTTCTTC. This sequence encodes CASSLGQSTYNEQFF.

J is TRBJ2-7 and V is TRBV18; D ambiguous. Germline CDR1 reads KGHSH; CDR2 reads LQKENI. The CDR3 loop spans 13 amino acids. The V gene lost 8 bases and the J gene lost 3 bases, with 14 bases spanning the gap. CDR3 sequence: CASTSAGIYEQYF. The CDR3, as DNA: TGTGCCAGCACCTCCGCCGGTATCTACGAGCAGTACTTC.

The chain links TRBV6-2 or TRBV6-3 to TRBJ2-7; 8 bases are shared with TRBD1. Trimming removed 5 bases from V and 6 bases from J; junction bases left unmatched: 9. This CDR3 is built from 14 residues. Germline V lookup: CDR1 MNHEY, CDR2 SVGEGT. CDR3 bases: TGTGCCAGCAGTCCGAACGGACAGGGCCGCGAGCAGTACTTC. It yields the protein CASSPNGQGREQYF.

CDR3 sequence: CASRETGTEQYF. In DNA, the CDR3 is TGTGCCAGCAGGGAGACAGGGACGGAGCAGTACTTC. The gene calls are TRBV12-3 or TRBV12-4 and TRBJ2-7; the match to TRBD1 covers 7 bases. With V trimmed by 6 bases and J by 7 bases, 6 bases remained unmatched. The CDR3 extends over 12 amino acids.